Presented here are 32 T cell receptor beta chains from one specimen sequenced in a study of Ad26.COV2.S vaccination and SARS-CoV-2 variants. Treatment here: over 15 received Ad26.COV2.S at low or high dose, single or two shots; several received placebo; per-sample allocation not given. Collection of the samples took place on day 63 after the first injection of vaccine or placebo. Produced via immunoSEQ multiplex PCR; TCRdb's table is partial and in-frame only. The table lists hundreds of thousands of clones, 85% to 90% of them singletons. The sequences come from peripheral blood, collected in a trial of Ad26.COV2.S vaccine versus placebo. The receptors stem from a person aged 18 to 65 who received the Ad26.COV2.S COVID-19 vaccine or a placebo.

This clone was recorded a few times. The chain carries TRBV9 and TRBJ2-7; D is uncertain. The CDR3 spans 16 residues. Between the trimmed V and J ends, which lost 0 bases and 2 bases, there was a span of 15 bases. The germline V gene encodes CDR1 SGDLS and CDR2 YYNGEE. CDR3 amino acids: CASSVETAVRTYEQYF. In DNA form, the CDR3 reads TGTGCCAGCAGCGTAGAGACGGCGGTAAGAACCTACGAGCAGTACTTC.

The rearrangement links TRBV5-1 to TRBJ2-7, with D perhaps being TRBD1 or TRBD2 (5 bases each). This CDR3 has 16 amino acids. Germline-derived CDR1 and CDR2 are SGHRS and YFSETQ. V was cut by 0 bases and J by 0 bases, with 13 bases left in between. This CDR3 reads CASSLESAGSSYEQYF. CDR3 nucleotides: TGCGCCAGCAGCTTGGAATCGGCAGGGAGCTCCTACGAGCAGTACTTC.

The DNA of the CDR3 is TGTGCCAGCAGCTTCGGGGCAGGGGGAGCCTACGAGCAGTACTTC. Its translation is CASSFGAGGAYEQYF. V gene TRBV7-9 combines with J gene TRBJ2-7; 7 bases map to TRBD1. This CDR3 is built from 15 residues. Germline CDR1 reads SEHNR; CDR2 reads FQNEAQ (reference sequence). V shed 3 bases and J 2 bases; nucleotides not matched to a gene: 7.

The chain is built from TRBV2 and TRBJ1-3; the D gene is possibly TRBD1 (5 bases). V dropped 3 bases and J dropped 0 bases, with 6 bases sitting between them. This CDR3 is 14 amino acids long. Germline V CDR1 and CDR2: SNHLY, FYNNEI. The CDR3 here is CASSDGGSGNTIYF. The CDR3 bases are TGTGCCAGCAGTGACGGGGGCTCTGGAAACACCATATATTTT.

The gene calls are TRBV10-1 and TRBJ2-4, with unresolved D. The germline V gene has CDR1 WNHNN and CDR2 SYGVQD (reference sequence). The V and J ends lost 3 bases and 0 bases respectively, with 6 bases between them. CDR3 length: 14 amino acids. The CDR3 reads CASSDSLAKNIQYF. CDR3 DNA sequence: TGCGCCAGCAGTGACAGTTTAGCCAAAAACATTCAGTACTTC.

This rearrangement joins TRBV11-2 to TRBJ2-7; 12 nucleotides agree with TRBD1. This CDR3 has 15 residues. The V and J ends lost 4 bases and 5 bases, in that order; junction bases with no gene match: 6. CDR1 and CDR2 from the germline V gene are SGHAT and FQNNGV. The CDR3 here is CASSSRGTGGHEQYF. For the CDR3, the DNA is TGTGCCAGCAGCTCGAGGGGGACAGGGGGCCACGAGCAGTACTTC.

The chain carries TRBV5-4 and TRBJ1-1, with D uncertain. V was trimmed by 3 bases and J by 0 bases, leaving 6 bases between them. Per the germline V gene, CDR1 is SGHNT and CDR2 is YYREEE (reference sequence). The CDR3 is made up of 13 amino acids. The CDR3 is CASSSQMNTEAFF. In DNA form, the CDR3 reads TGTGCCAGCAGCTCGCAAATGAACACTGAAGCTTTCTTT.

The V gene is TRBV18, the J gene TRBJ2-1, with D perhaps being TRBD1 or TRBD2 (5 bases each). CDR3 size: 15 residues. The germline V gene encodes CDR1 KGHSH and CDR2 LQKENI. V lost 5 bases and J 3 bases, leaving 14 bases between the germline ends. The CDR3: CASSAEGQNYNEQFF. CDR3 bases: TGTGCCAGCTCAGCAGAGGGGCAGAACTACAATGAGCAGTTCTTC.

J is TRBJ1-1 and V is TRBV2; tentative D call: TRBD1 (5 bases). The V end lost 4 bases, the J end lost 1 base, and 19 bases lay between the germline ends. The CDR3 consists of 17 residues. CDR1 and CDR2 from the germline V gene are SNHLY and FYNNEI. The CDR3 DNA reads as TGTGCCAGCAGTGTTGACGCTCAATCGGGGGGGAACACTGAAGCTTTCTTT. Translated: CASSVDAQSGGNTEAFF.

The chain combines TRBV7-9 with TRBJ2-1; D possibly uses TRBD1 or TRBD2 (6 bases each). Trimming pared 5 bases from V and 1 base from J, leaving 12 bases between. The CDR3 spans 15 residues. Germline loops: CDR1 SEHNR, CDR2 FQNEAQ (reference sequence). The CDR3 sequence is CASSRPGASYNEQFF. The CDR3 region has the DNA TGTGCCAGCAGCCGTCCGGGGGCTTCCTACAATGAGCAGTTCTTC.

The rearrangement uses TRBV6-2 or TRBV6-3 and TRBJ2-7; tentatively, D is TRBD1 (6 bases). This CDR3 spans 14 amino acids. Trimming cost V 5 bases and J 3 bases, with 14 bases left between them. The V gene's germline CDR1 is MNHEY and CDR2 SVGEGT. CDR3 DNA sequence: TGTGCCAGCAGTACAAAAACAGGGTTCTACGAGCAGTACTTC. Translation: CASSTKTGFYEQYF.

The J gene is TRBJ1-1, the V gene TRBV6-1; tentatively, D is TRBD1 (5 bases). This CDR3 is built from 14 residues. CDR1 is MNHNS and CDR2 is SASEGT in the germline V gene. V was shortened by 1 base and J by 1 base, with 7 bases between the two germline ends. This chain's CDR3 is CASSEGGRNTEAFF. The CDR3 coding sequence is TGTGCCAGCAGTGAAGGGGGCCGGAACACTGAAGCTTTCTTT.

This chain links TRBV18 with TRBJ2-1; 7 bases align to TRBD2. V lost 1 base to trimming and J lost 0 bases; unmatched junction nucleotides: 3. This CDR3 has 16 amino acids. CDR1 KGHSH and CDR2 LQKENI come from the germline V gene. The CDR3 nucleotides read TGTGCCAGCTCACCACGTGGCGGGGGCTCCTACAATGAGCAGTTCTTC. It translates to CASSPRGGGSYNEQFF.

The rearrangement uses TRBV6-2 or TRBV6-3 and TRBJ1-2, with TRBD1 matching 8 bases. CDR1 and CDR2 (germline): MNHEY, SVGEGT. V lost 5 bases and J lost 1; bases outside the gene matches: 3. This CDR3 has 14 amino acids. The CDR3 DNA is TGTGCCAGCAGTGGACAGGGCTTTAACTATGGCTACACCTTC. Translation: CASSGQGFNYGYTF.

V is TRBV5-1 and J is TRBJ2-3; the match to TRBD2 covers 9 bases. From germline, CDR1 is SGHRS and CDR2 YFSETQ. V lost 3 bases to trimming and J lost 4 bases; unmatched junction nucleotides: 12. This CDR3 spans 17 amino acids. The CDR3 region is CASSSGVAGEGADTQYF. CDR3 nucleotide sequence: TGCGCCAGCAGCTCAGGTGTAGCGGGGGAGGGCGCAGATACGCAGTATTTT.

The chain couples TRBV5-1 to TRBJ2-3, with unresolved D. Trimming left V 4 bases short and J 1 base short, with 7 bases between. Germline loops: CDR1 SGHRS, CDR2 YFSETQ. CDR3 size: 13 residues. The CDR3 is CASSLGRTDTQYF. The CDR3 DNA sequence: TGCGCCAGCAGCCTCGGGCGCACAGATACGCAGTATTTT.

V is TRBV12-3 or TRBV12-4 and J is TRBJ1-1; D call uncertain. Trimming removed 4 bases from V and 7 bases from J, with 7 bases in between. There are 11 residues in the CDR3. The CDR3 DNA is TGTGCCAGCAGTTCCGAAGTTGAAGCTTTCTTT. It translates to CASSSEVEAFF.

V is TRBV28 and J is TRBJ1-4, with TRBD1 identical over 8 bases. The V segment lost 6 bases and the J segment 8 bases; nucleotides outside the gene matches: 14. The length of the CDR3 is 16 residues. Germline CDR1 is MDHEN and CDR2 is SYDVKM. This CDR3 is CASRAYRPGGQEKLFF. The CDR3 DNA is TGTGCCAGCAGGGCCTACAGACCAGGGGGCCAAGAAAAACTGTTTTTT.

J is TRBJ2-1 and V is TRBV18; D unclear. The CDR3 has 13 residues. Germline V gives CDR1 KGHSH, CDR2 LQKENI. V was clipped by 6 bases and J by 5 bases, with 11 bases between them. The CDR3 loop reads CASSENRDNEQFF. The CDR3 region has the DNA TGTGCCAGCTCGGAGAACCGGGACAATGAGCAGTTCTTC.

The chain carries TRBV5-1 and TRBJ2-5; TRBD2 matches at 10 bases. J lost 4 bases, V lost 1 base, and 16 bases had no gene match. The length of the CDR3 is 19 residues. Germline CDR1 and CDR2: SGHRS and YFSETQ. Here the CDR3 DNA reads TGCGCCAGCAGCTTGCCCTCTAGCGGGAGTAAGAAGGTACGAGAGACCCAGTACTTC. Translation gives CASSLPSSGSKKVRETQYF.

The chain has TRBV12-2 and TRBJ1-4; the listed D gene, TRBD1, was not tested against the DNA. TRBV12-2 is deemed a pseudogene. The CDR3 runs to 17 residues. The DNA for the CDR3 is TGTGCAAGTCGCCCAGGCGACAGGAAAGCAACTAATGAAAAACTGTTTTTT. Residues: CASRPGDRKATNEKLFF.

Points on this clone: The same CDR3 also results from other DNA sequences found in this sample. DNA for the CDR3: TGTGCCAGCAGCGCGGGGACAGGGGGACCCTACGAGCAGTACTTC. Translating gives CASSAGTGGPYEQYF. This chain uses TRBV9 with TRBJ2-7; TRBD1 matches 11 bases. From germline, CDR1 is SGDLS and CDR2 YYNGEE. The CDR3 covers 15 residues. V shed 3 bases, J shed 2 bases, and the junction held 4 bases outside the gene matches. Combining the CDR3 with reference TRBV9 and TRBJ2-7 gives the whole variable domain DSGVTQTPKHLITATGQRVTLRCSPRSGDLSVYWYQQSLDQGLQFLIQYYNGEERAKGNILERFSAQQFPDLHSELNLSSLELGDSALYFCASSAGTGGPYEQYFGPGTRLTVT.

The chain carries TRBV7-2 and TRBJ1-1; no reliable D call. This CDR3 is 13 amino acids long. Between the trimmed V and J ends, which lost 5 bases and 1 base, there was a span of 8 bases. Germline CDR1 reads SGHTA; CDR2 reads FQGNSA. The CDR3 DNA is TGTGCCAGCAGCACCCGACAGAACACTGAAGCTTTCTTT. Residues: CASSTRQNTEAFF.

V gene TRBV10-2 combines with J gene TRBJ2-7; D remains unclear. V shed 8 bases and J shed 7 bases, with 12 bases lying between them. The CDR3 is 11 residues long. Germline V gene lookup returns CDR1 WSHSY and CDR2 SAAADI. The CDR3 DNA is TGCGCCAGCGTGAACGGACCAGAGCAGTACTTC. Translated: CASVNGPEQYF.

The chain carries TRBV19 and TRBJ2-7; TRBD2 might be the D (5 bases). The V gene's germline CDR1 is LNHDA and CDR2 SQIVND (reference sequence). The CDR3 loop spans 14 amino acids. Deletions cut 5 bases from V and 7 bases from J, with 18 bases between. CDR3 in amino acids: CASSFGLGMVEQYF. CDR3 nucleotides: TGTGCCAGTAGTTTCGGACTCGGGATGGTGGAGCAGTACTTC.

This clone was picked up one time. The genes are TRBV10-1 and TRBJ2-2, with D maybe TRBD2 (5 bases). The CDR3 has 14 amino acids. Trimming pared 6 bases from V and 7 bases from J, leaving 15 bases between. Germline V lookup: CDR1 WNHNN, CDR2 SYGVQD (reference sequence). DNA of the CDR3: TGCGCCAGCAGACCTACTAGTTCTAGCGGGGAGCTGTTTTTT. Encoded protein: CASRPTSSSGELFF.

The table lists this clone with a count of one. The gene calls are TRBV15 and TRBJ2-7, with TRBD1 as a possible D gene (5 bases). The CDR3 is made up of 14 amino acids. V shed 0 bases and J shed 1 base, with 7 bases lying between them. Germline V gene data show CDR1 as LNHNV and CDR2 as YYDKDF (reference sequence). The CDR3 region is CATSRDRQSYEQYF. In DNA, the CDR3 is TGTGCCACCAGCAGAGATCGACAGTCCTACGAGCAGTACTTC.

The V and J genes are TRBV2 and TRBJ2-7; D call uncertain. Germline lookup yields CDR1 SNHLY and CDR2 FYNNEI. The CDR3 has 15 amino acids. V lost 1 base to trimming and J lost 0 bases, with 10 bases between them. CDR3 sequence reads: CASSEGHLDSYEQYF. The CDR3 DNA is TGTGCCAGCAGTGAAGGGCATCTAGACTCCTACGAGCAGTACTTC.

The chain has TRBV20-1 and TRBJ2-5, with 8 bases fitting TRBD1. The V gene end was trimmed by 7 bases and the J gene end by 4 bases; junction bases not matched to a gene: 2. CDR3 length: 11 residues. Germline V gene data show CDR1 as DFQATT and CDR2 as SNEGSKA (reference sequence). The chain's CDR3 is CSGQGRETQYF. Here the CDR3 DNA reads TGCAGTGGACAGGGGAGAGAGACCCAGTACTTC.

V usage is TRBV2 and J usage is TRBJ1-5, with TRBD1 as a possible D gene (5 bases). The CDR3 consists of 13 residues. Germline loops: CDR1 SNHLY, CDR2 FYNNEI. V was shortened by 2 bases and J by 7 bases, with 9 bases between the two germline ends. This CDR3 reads CASSEQGRQPQHF. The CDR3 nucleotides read TGTGCCAGCAGTGAACAGGGTAGGCAGCCCCAGCATTTT. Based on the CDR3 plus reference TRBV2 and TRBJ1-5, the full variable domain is EPEVTQTPSHQVTQMGQEVILRCVPISNHLYFYWYRQILGQKVEFLVSFYNNEISEKSEIFDDQFSVERPDGSNFTLKIRSTKLEDSAMYFCASSEQGRQPQHFGDGTRLSIL.

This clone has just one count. CDR3 amino acids: CASAQGYEQYF. CDR3 bases: TGTGCCAGCGCCCAAGGCTACGAGCAGTACTTC. The rearrangement joins TRBV7-8 to TRBJ2-7, with D uncertain. Per the germline V gene, CDR1 is SGHVS and CDR2 is FQNEAQ. V was trimmed by 8 bases and J by 3 bases, leaving 8 bases between them. The CDR3 totals 11 residues.

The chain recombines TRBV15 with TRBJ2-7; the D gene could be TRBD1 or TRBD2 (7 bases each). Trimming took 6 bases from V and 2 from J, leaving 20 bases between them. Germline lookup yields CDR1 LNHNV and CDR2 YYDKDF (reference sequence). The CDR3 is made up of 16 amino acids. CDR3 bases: TGTGCCACCAGGGGGGGGCCAGGGGGGCCTACCTACGAGCAGTACTTC. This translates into CATRGGPGGPTYEQYF.